This T cell receptor beta chain is from a study of blood T cell repertoires in COVID-19. Generated by immunoSEQ multiplex PCR, the TCRdb table keeps only in-frame clones and is missing some. Of some 130,000 clones detected, approximately 89% appear once; the ten largest clones hold roughly 4%. V was pared by 0 bases and J by 4 bases, with 12 bases between. Germline CDR1 reads LGHNA; CDR2 reads YSLEER. There are 16 residues in the CDR3. The chain uses TRBV4-3 and TRBJ2-2, with D possibly TRBD1 on 5 matching bases. The specimen was peripheral blood. This TCR was recovered from a human donor in a cohort sampled during active COVID-19. The CDR3 loop reads CASSQDFNRLTGELFF. The CDR3 bases are TGCGCCAGCAGCCAAGACTTTAACAGGCTCACCGGGGAGCTGTTTTTT.